This T cell receptor (beta chain) was recovered during a study of shared clonotypes between healthy human individuals. To note about this clone: The antigen is unknown.

Germline V CDR1 and CDR2: LGHNA, YSLEER. The CDR3 length is 15 residues. V gave up 1 base and J gave up 7 bases; unmatched junction bases: 7. Study conclusions and caveats: Sampling was confined to blood; repertoires within tissues likely differ.

Execution of the assay was at deep level. Each sorted subset replicate got 200 ng genomic DNA, around 29,000 genomes. Some clones are missing from TCRdb's copy, which holds only in-frame ones; the method was immunoSEQ multiplex PCR. The sample comprises over a million clones, 65% to 75% of which are singletons, and about 1.5% rests with the top ten. The sequence was obtained from a man aged 18 to 29 in good health. The sample consisted of memory CD4+ T cells sorted from blood. Subset described: CD45RA-negative fraction. The rearrangement links TRBV4-3 to TRBJ1-1, with 9 positions matching TRBD1. The CDR3 here is CASSQGNRGLDEAFF. The CDR3 nucleotides read TGCGCCAGCAGCCAAGGAAACAGGGGGCTTGATGAAGCTTTCTTT.